One and the same sample provided the 9 T cell receptor beta chains below, sequenced in a study of cytomegalovirus exposure and HLA in healthy donors (dated by TCRdb to the late 2010s). To prepare the library, the immunoSEQ multiplex PCR assay was applied. A mixture of 60 forward primers for TCR Vbeta segments and 13 reverse primers for TCR Jbeta segments was used in the multiplex PCR. TCRdb carries this immuneACCESS record with in-frame sequences only. Its versions omit some clonotypes, under half of them owing to an unresolved V gene in the studies checked, with the rest unexplained. This sample comprises about 93,000 clones, 82% of them detected only once. The ten top clones hold around 3.8% of the sample. The sample comprised PBMCs. The receptor source for this set is a man aged 45-60 years in good health and CMV-seronegative.

This clone was picked up a small number of times. The rearrangement uses TRBV6-5 and TRBJ2-7; D is perhaps TRBD1 (5 bases). Per the germline V gene, CDR1 is MNHEY and CDR2 is SVGAGI. The germline V and J ends were trimmed by 0 bases and 5 bases, with 11 bases remaining between them. The CDR3 is 14 amino acids. CDR3 loop: CASSYSGHGDEQYF. CDR3 bases: TGTGCCAGCAGTTACTCCGGACACGGTGACGAGCAGTACTTC.

The rearrangement links TRBV2 to TRBJ1-5, with 9 bases aligning to TRBD1. CDR1 and CDR2 from the germline V gene are SNHLY and FYNNEI. The CDR3 totals 13 residues. J lost 7 bases, V lost 7 bases, and 5 bases had no gene match. The CDR3 bases are TGTGCCAGCACTCCGGGACAGGGACAGCCCCAGCATTTT. The encoded protein is CASTPGQGQPQHF.

This clone was seen a single time. One end of the junction varies from germline; a read error may be responsible. The CDR3 nucleotides are TGTGCCAGCAGTATAGCCGACAGGGTCAAGAACTTC. Amino acid sequence: CASSIADRVKNF. The gene calls are TRBV28 and TRBJ2-7, with TRBD1 matching 7 bases. From germline, CDR1 is MDHEN and CDR2 SYDVKM. The CDR3 totals 12 residues.

V gene TRBV11-2 combines with J gene TRBJ2-7; 7 bases are a match to TRBD1. The germline CDR1 and CDR2 sequences are SGHAT and FQNNGV. This CDR3 is 15 amino acids long. The junction had 9 bases not matched to a gene; V was cut back by 3 bases and J by 4 bases. For the CDR3, the DNA is TGTGCCAGCAGCTTGCCGACAGGGAAAGGGTACGAGCAGTACTTC. Translating it yields CASSLPTGKGYEQYF.

The chain uses TRBV2 and TRBJ2-7, with D hard to call. V was clipped by 4 bases and J by 6 bases, with 10 bases between them. Germline values: CDR1 SNHLY, CDR2 FYNNEI. CDR3 size: 12 residues. The CDR3 DNA is TGTGCCAGCAGTGTTGACACCCTCGAGCAGTACTTC. Its translation is CASSVDTLEQYF.

The gene calls are TRBV7-3 and TRBJ2-6, with 8 nucleotides matching TRBD1. CDR3 length: 19 residues. Looked up from germline, CDR1 is SGHTA and CDR2 is FQGTGA. The junction had 12 bases not matched to a gene; V was cut back by 5 bases and J by 0 bases. CDR3: CASSSVTGQAFSGANVLTF. The CDR3 DNA reads TGTGCCAGCAGCAGTGTTACGGGACAGGCGTTCTCTGGGGCCAACGTCCTGACTTTC.

The chain combines TRBV9 with TRBJ1-3; D is uncertain. This CDR3 is built from 15 residues. The V gene lost 1 base and the J gene lost 2 bases, with 10 bases spanning the gap. Germline V lookup: CDR1 SGDLS, CDR2 YYNGEE. The CDR3 DNA reads TGTGCCAGCAGCGTACTAAGTATACCTGGAAACACCATATATTTT. It specifies CASSVLSIPGNTIYF.

This chain links TRBV2 with TRBJ2-2; 14 bases fit TRBD2. The CDR3 is made up of 16 amino acids. Germline V gene data show CDR1 as SNHLY and CDR2 as FYNNEI. Trimming at V came to 6 bases and at J to 5 bases, leaving 5 bases not matched to a gene. This CDR3 is CASRPTSGRGTGELFF. The CDR3 DNA follows: TGTGCCAGCAGGCCGACTAGCGGGAGGGGTACCGGGGAGCTGTTTTTT.

This clone has more than one count but fewer than ten. CDR3 region: CASSITGAGANVLTF. The CDR3 DNA sequence: TGTGCCAGTAGTATAACAGGGGCTGGGGCCAACGTCCTGACTTTC. J is TRBJ2-6 and V is TRBV19, with 7 bases matching TRBD1. The CDR3 totals 15 residues. Germline-derived CDR1 and CDR2 are LNHDA and SQIVND (reference sequence). The V gene end was trimmed by 2 bases and the J gene end by 2 bases; junction bases not matched to a gene: 0.